This record looks at one TCR beta chain sequence and its context. Its target is unknown. The data derive from a study of beta chain features in type 1 diabetes. General study points: In cDNA sequencing, cells with high TCR expression could be over-represented.

The investigators reverse transcribed all of the isolated RNA, so they sequenced expressed TCRB transcripts. Data came from immunoSEQ multiplex PCR; TCRdb stores just in-frame clones and leaves some out. The sample shows around 500,000 clones, approximately 31% of them seen only once. Germline lookup yields CDR1 SGHTA and CDR2 FQGNSA. The CDR3 runs 18 residues. The J segment lost 0 bases and the V segment lost 5 bases, leaving 12 bases of the junction unmatched. The sequencing input was naive CD4+ T cells from blood. The rearrangement joins TRBV7-2 to TRBJ2-3; TRBD1 matches 9 bases. This TCR was sampled from a man aged 18 to 30 in good health. DNA of the CDR3: TGTGCCAGCAGCCCAAAGGACAGGGGCACCGCTAGCACAGATACGCAGTATTTT. Translating gives CASSPKDRGTASTDTQYF.